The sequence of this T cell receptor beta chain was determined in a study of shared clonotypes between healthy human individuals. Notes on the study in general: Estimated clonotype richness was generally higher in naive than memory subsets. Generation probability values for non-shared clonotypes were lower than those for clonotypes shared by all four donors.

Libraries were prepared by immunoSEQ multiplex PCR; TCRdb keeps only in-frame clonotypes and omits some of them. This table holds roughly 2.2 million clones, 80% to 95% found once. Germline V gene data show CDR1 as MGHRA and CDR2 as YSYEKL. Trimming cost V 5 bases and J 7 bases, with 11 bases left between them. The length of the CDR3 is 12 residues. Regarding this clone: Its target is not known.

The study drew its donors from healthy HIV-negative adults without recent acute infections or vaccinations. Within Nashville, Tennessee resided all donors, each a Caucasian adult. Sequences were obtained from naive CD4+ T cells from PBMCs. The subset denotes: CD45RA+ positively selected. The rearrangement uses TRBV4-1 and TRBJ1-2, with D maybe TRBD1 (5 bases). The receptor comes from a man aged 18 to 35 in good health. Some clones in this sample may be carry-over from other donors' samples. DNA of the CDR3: TGCGCCAGCAGCAACAGGATGGGTGGCTACACCTTC. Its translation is CASSNRMGGYTF.